This T cell receptor (beta chain) was sequenced in a study of a mutant IDH1 vaccine in newly diagnosed glioma. To note about this clone: The antigen remains undetermined.

Time point: week 11, during vaccination. Each dose of the vaccine consisted of 300 ug of mutant IDH1 20-mer peptide, with topical imiquimod. The repertoire was sequenced with immunoSEQ multiplex PCR; TCRdb's copy has only in-frame clones and lacks some. The sample includes around 25,000 clones, over 75% of them seen just once. This specimen was PBMCs, taken from a glioma patient whose treatment included an IDH1 peptide vaccine. The sequence was obtained from a woman younger than 35 with glioma.

CDR3: CAISEQGYVQYF. CDR3 DNA: TGTGCCATCAGCGAACAGGGGTATGTGCAGTACTTC. This chain connects TRBV10-3 to TRBJ2-7, with 7 bases identical to TRBD1. The junction had 8 bases not matched to a gene; V was cut back by 6 bases and J by 9 bases. This CDR3 contains 12 residues. Germline CDR1 and CDR2: ENHRY and SYGVKD.